What follows are 14 T cell receptor beta chains derived from one specimen sequenced in a study of vaccination and CD4 T cells after COVID-19. Once obtained from cultured CD4+ T cells, the DNA was sequenced using the Oncomine TCR Beta short-read assay. TCRdb redid the calling of the PCR reads with MiXCR, one entry per CDR3 protein. The sample consists of over 10,000 distinct CDR3 sequences, around two fifths of them appearing once. These receptors lack a known antigen. Stated treatment: approximately nine-day PBMC culture with coronavirus spike peptide pools or control peptides (ViraFEST assay). The sequencing sample was made of CD4+ T cells from blood, cultured in vitro. The receptors come from a human donor who had recovered from COVID-19.

The V call is TRBV20-1, the J call TRBJ2-1, with 11 positions matching TRBD2. Trimming at V came to 3 bases and at J to 0 bases, leaving 16 bases not matched to a gene. The CDR3 is 20 amino acids. The germline V gene has CDR1 DFQATT and CDR2 SNEGSKA (reference sequence). CDR3 amino acids: CSARAEAGTSGHSSYNEQFF. The CDR3 DNA reads TGCAGTGCTAGGGCAGAGGCCGGGACTAGCGGTCATAGCTCCTACAATGAGCAGTTCTTC.

The genes are TRBV4-3 and TRBJ1-5; TRBD1 is a possible D gene (6 bases). Per germline, CDR1 LGHNA and CDR2 YSLEER. CDR3 length: 17 residues. Trimming left V 2 bases short and J 7 bases short, with 21 bases between. As DNA, the CDR3 is TGCGCCAGCAGCCAATCTAACAGGGCCATGGGAGTACAGCCCCAGCATTTT. Protein product: CASSQSNRAMGVQPQHF.

Points on this clonotype: The limits of the CDR3 on the DNA are not certain, so only TCRdb's listed CDR3 is given. The rearrangement joins TRBV7-5 to TRBJ2-1; TRBD1, the table's D call, was not compared with the DNA. TRBV7-5 is labeled a pseudogene. Termini included, the CDR3 measures 19 amino acids. This CDR3 is CISVSEALARDRAANEQFF.

The V gene is TRBV5-1, the J gene TRBJ1-1; 7 nucleotides match TRBD1. V shed 4 bases, J shed 3 bases, and the junction held 18 bases outside the gene matches. CDR3 length: 18 residues. CDR1 is SGHRS, CDR2 YFSETQ, per germline. The CDR3 loop reads CASSTNRGGGRVDTEAFF. For the CDR3, the DNA is TGCGCCAGCAGCACTAACAGGGGAGGGGGTCGGGTGGACACTGAAGCTTTCTTT.

The chain uses TRBV29-1 and TRBJ1-1; no definite D call. The CDR3 totals 13 residues. CDR1 is SQVTM and CDR2 is ANQGSEA in the germline V gene. V dropped 4 bases and J dropped 3 bases, with 12 bases sitting between them. The CDR3 DNA sequence: TGCAGCGTTGCGGCCGCAGATTACACTGAAGCTTTCTTT. Its translation: CSVAAADYTEAFF. The complete variable domain, with remaining parts taken from reference TRBV29-1 and TRBJ1-1, reads SAVISQKPSRDICQRGTSLTIQCQVDSQVTMMFWYRQQPGQSLTLIATANQGSEATYESGFVIDKFPISRPNLTFSTLTVSNMSPEDSSIYLCSVAAADYTEAFFGQGTRLTVV.

This clonotype was counted a few times. The CDR3 nucleotides are TGCAGCGTCCGCAACATCCAAGAGACCCAGTACTTC. Its protein is CSVRNIQETQYF. The V gene is TRBV29-1, the J gene TRBJ2-5, with D uncertain. Trimming pared 6 bases from V and 1 base from J, leaving 9 bases between. The CDR3 runs 12 residues. Germline values: CDR1 SQVTM, CDR2 ANQGSEA.

The rearrangement joins TRBV20-1 to TRBJ1-6; possible D gene TRBD1, 6 bases. The V end was cut by 6 bases, the J end by 6 bases, with 18 bases between. Germline values: CDR1 DFQATT, CDR2 SNEGSKA (reference sequence). This CDR3 contains 15 residues. CDR3 region: CSAASYTRGNSPLHF. DNA of the CDR3: TGCAGTGCCGCCTCCTACACCAGGGGTAATTCACCCCTCCACTTT.

The chain carries TRBV10-1 and TRBJ2-3; TRBD1 aligns across 9 bases. The germline V gene has CDR1 WNHNN and CDR2 SYGVQD (reference sequence). The CDR3 has 16 residues. V gave up 5 bases and J gave up 5 bases; unmatched junction bases: 11. CDR3 DNA: TGCGCCAGCAGTAATAGGACAGGGGCGCAGGGAGATACGCAGTATTTT. Protein product: CASSNRTGAQGDTQYF.

This clonotype was seen more than once but under ten times. The chain couples TRBV7-8 to TRBJ2-5, with 8 nucleotides matching TRBD2. The CDR3 length is 15 residues. Unmatched junction bases numbered 6, after V lost 1 base and J lost 5 bases. Germline V CDR1 and CDR2: SGHVS, FQNEAQ. CDR3 loop: CASSLVTSGAETQYF. The CDR3 region has the DNA TGTGCCAGCAGCTTAGTTACTAGCGGCGCGGAGACCCAGTACTTC.

The chain recombines TRBV27 with TRBJ2-1, with TRBD2 identical over 14 bases. The CDR3 has 16 amino acids. Germline values: CDR1 MNHEY, CDR2 SMNVEV (reference sequence). After removal of 5 bases from V and 2 bases from J, the junction contained 2 bases not matched to a gene. CDR3 in DNA: TGTGCCAGCAGTAGGGGACTAGCGGGAGCCTACAATGAGCAGTTCTTC. This codes for CASSRGLAGAYNEQFF.

The J gene is TRBJ1-1, the V gene TRBV28; no definite D call. V shed 2 bases and J shed 5 bases, with 3 bases lying between them. The CDR3 runs 11 residues. Per germline, CDR1 MDHEN and CDR2 SYDVKM. In DNA form, the CDR3 reads TGTGCCAGCAGTTTAAGAACTGAAGCTTTCTTT. Translation: CASSLRTEAFF.

This chain uses TRBV24-1 with TRBJ2-5; D unclear. Germline values: CDR1 KGHDR, CDR2 SFDVKD. The CDR3 consists of 14 residues. V was clipped by 5 bases and J by 4 bases, with 13 bases between them. CDR3 bases: TGTGCCACCAGTGCTACGGGCCTCGGAGAGACCCAGTACTTC. It yields the protein CATSATGLGETQYF.

The J gene is TRBJ1-1, the V gene TRBV6-1; 9 nucleotides line up with TRBD1. The CDR3 has 16 residues. Germline trimming cut 5 bases from V and 4 bases from J; bases unmatched to any gene: 11. Germline V gene sequence: CDR1 MNHNS, CDR2 SASEGT. The CDR3 DNA is TGTGCCAGCAGTCCCCCCCTGGGACAGGGTGGCACTGAAGCTTTCTTT. It yields the protein CASSPPLGQGGTEAFF.

The chain carries TRBV24-1 and TRBJ2-5; 7 bases agree with TRBD1. The CDR3 is 15 amino acids. J gave up 5 bases and V 3 bases, and 8 bases lay outside the gene matches. Germline V lookup: CDR1 KGHDR, CDR2 SFDVKD. This CDR3 is CATSDPSRDSETQYF. CDR3 DNA sequence: TGTGCCACCAGTGATCCGTCCCGGGACAGTGAGACCCAGTACTTC.